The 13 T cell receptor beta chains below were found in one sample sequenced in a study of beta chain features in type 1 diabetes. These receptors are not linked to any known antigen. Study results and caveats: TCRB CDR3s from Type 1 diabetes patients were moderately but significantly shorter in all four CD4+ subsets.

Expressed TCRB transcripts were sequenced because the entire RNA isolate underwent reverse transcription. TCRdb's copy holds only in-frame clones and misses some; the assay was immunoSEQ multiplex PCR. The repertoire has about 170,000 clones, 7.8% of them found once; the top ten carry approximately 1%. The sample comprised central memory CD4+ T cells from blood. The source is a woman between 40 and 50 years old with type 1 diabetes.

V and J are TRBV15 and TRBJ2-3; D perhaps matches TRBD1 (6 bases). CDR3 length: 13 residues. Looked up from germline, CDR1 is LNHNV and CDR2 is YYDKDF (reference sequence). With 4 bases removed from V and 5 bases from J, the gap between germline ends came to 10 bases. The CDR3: CATSTGVGDTQYF. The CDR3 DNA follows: TGTGCCACCAGCACAGGGGTTGGAGATACGCAGTATTTT.

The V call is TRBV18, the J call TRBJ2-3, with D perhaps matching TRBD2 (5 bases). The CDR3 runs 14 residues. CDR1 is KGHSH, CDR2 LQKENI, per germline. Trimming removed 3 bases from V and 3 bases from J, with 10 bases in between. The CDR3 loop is CASSPGTRTDTQYF. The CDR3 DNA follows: TGTGCCAGCTCACCCGGAACTAGGACAGATACGCAGTATTTT.

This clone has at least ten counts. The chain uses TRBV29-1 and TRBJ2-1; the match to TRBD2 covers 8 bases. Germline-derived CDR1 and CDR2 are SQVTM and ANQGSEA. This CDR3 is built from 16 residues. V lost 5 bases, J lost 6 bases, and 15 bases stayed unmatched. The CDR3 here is CSVQPGDVRGGNEQFF. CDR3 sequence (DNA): TGCAGCGTTCAACCAGGGGACGTCCGGGGGGGCAATGAGCAGTTCTTC.

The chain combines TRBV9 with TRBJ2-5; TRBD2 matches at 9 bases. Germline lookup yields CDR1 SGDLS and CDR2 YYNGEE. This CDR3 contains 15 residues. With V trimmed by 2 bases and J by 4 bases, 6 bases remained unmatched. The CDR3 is CASSVLAGVRETQYF. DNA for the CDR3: TGTGCCAGCAGCGTCTTAGCGGGAGTTCGAGAGACCCAGTACTTC.

This CDR3 reads CASSVTSQGPSEQYF. The CDR3 nucleotides read TGTGCCAGCAGCGTAACGAGTCAGGGGCCTAGCGAGCAGTACTTC. The chain combines TRBV9 with TRBJ2-7, with D maybe TRBD1 (6 bases). This CDR3 has 15 amino acids. The V end lost 1 base, the J end lost 6 bases, and 17 bases lay between the germline ends. Germline V gene data show CDR1 as SGDLS and CDR2 as YYNGEE. The full variable domain, in which reference TRBV9 and TRBJ2-7 provide the parts outside the CDR3, is DSGVTQTPKHLITATGQRVTLRCSPRSGDLSVYWYQQSLDQGLQFLIQYYNGEERAKGNILERFSAQQFPDLHSELNLSSLELGDSALYFCASSVTSQGPSEQYFGPGTRLTVT.

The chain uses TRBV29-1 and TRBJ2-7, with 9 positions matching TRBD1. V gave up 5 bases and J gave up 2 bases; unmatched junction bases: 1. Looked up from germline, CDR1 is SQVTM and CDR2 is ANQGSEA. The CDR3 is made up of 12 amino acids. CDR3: CSVRQGAYEQYF. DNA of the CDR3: TGCAGCGTTCGACAGGGGGCCTACGAGCAGTACTTC.

The CDR3 loop reads CAISLTSGGNEQFF. The DNA for the CDR3 is TGTGCCATCAGTCTTACTAGCGGGGGGAATGAGCAGTTCTTC. This sequence joins TRBV10-3 and TRBJ2-1; 12 positions match TRBD2. The germline CDR1 and CDR2 sequences are ENHRY and SYGVKD. The CDR3 covers 14 residues. V lost 5 bases, J lost 7 bases, and 3 bases stayed unmatched.

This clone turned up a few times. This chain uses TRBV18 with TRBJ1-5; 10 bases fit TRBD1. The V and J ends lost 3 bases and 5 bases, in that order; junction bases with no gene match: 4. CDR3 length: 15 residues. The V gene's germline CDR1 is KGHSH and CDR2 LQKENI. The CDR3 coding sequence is TGTGCCAGCTCACCGTCGACAGGGGGCTATCAGCCCCAGCATTTT. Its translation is CASSPSTGGYQPQHF. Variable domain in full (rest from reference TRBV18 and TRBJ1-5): NAGVMQNPRHLVRRRGQEARLRCSPMKGHSHVYWYRQLPEEGLKFMVYLQKENIIDESGMPKERFSAEFPKEGPSILRIQQVVRGDSAAYFCASSPSTGGYQPQHFGDGTRLSIL.

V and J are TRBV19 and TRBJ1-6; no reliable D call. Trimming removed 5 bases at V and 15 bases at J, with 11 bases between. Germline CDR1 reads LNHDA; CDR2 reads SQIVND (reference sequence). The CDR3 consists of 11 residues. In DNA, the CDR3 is TGTGCCAGTAGTTTAGGCACCGGCCTCCACTTT. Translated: CASSLGTGLHF.

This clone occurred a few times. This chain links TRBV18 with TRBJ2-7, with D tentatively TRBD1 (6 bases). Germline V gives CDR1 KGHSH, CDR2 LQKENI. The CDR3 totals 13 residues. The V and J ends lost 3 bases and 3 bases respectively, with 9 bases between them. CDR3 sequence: CASSPGQIYEQYF. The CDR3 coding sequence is TGTGCCAGCTCACCCGGACAGATCTACGAGCAGTACTTC.

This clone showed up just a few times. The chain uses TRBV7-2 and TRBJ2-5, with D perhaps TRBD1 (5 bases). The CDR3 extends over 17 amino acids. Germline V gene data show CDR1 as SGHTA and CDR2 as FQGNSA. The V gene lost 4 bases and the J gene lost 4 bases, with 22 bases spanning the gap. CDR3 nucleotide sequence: TGTGCCAGCAGCTCCCAGGGTATCGTAGGGTGGGGAGAGACCCAGTACTTC. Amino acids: CASSSQGIVGWGETQYF.

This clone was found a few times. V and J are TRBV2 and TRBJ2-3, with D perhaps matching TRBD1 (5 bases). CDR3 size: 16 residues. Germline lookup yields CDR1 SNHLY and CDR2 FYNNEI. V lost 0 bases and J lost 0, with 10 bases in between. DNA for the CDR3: TGTGCCAGCAGTGAAGCCGGCAGGGTGAGCACAGATACGCAGTATTTT. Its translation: CASSEAGRVSTDTQYF.

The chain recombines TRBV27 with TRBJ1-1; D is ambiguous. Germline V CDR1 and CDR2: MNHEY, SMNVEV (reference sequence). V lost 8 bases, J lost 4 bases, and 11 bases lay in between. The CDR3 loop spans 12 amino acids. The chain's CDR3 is CASGQLFTEAFF. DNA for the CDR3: TGTGCCAGCGGGCAGCTGTTCACTGAAGCTTTCTTT.